Listed below are T cell receptor beta chains from one sample, sequenced in a study of blood T cell repertoires in COVID-19. Measured with immunoSEQ multiplex PCR; TCRdb has only the in-frame clones, and not every one. The data show about 280,000 clones, about nine tenths seen once. The sample consisted of peripheral blood. The receptors here all came from a middle-aged woman who had recovered from COVID-19. CDR3s include the opening cysteine and the closing phenylalanine or tryptophan. The D gene is left open where the match is weak. Part of the rows lack a size; the others show once, few, many or a class for expanded clones.

D | J | size | V | DNA | CDR3
TRBD1 | TRBJ2-5 | once | TRBV6-5 | TGTGCCAGCAGTTCTCGAGGACAGGGGAGATGGGAGACCCAGTACTTC | CASSSRGQGRWETQYF
TRBD1 | TRBJ1-4 | - | TRBV4-2 | TGTGCCAGCAGCCCCTCTTGGGACAGCTCCAATGAAAAACTGTTTTTT | CASSPSWDSSNEKLFF
TRBD1 | TRBJ2-5 | - | TRBV5-1 | TGCGCCAGCTCCCCTCCTGACAGGGCGCAAGAGACCCAGTACTTC | CASSPPDRAQETQYF
TRBD1 | TRBJ1-6 | once | TRBV6-5 | TGTGCCAGCAGTTACTCCGGGACAGGGCATAATTCACCCCTCCACTTT | CASSYSGTGHNSPLHF
- | TRBJ1-1 | few | TRBV6-2/TRBV6-3 | TGTGCCAGCAGTCACGGGGAAGCGGCCTTCTTT | CASSHGEAAFF
- | TRBJ1-2 | once | TRBV18 | TGTGCCAGCTCACCACCAGTTTCAGGGGTTGGCTACACCTTC | CASSPPVSGVGYTF
- | TRBJ1-2 | - | TRBV7-9 | TGTGCCAGCAGCTTATCTCAGATCTCCGTCTATGGCTACACCTTC | CASSLSQISVYGYTF
- | TRBJ1-1 | - | TRBV3-1/TRBV3-2 | TGTGCCAGCAGTGGGACTTCTGAAGCTTTCTTT | CASSGTSEAFF
TRBD1 | TRBJ1-5 | - | TRBV5-8 | TGTGCCAGCAGCTGGGGATTCGGCAGGGGGCCTCAGCCCCAGCATTTT | CASSWGFGRGPQPQHF
- | TRBJ2-1 | - | TRBV18 | TGTGCCAGCTCACCACCGGTTATTTCAGGGGTCTACAATGAGCAGTTCTTC | CASSPPVISGVYNEQFF
- | TRBJ2-2 | once | TRBV12-5 | TGTGCTAGTGGCCTGAGGCGGGAGAACACCGGGGAGCTGTTTTTT | CASGLRRENTGELFF
TRBD1 | TRBJ2-3 | few | TRBV5-5 | TGTGCCAGCAGCTTGCGGACAGGGGGCGCAGATACGCAGTATTTT | CASSLRTGGADTQYF
TRBD1 | TRBJ1-6 | - | TRBV9 | TGTGCCAGCAGCGTGGATGACAGGGATTCACCCCTCCACTTT | CASSVDDRDSPLHF
- | TRBJ2-5 | - | TRBV28 | TGTGCCAGCAGTCCCACACAAGAGACCCAGTACTTC | CASSPTQETQYF
TRBD2 | TRBJ2-1 | - | TRBV9 | TGTGCCAGCAGCGTCGTTAGCGGGAGCTATGAGCAGTTCTTC | CASSVVSGSYEQFF
- | TRBJ2-7 | - | TRBV6-1 | TGTGCCAGCAGTGATCCCAGGGTCTCCCTCCTCGAGCAGTACTTC | CASSDPRVSLLEQYF
- | TRBJ2-3 | - | TRBV21-1 | TGTGCCAGCAGCAAAGGACTAGCGGGAGTGGTTGGAGATACGCAGTATTTT | CASSKGLAGVVGDTQYF
TRBD1 | TRBJ1-2 | - | TRBV2 | TGTGCCAGCAGACCCAGACAGGGTGCGAGCTATGGCTACACCTTC | CASRPRQGASYGYTF